Reported below is one T cell receptor beta chain. The data originate from a study of blood T cell repertoires in COVID-19. V trimming: 2 bases; J trimming: 5 bases; junction bases outside the gene matches: 20. Germline V gene data show CDR1 as SQVTM and CDR2 as ANQGSEA. The CDR3 length is 20 residues. The authors' processing: Estimation of nucleated cell counts relied on the amplification of reference gene primers. The table came from immunoSEQ multiplex PCR; TCRdb's copy has only in-frame clones and leaves some out. V and J calls plus clone size are reproduced from that table; the DNA served to infer D and trimming. The sample consists of about 330,000 clones, over 80% of them appearing once.

This TCR was recovered from a man between 25 and 39 years old with COVID-19, enrolled during active disease. Specimen: peripheral blood. V usage is TRBV29-1 and J usage is TRBJ2-5; TRBD2 agrees at 13 bases. Here the CDR3 DNA reads TGCAGCGTTGAATATGCACAAGTGGGACTAGCGGGAATCCATGGGGAGACCCAGTACTTC. It translates to CSVEYAQVGLAGIHGETQYF.